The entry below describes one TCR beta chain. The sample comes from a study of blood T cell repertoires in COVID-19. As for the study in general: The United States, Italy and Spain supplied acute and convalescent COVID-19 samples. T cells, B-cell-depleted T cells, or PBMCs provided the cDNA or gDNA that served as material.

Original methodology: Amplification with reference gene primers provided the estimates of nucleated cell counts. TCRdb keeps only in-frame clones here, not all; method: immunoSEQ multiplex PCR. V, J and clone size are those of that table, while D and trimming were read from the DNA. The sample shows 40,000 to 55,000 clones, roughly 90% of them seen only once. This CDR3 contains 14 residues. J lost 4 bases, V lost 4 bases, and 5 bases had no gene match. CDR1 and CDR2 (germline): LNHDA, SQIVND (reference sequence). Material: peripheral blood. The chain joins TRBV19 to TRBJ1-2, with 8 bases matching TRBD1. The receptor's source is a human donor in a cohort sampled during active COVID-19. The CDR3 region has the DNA TGTGCCAGTAGTAGAGGACAGGGCCCCTATGGCTACACCTTC. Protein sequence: CASSRGQGPYGYTF.